The rows below give T cell receptor beta chains drawn from one sample of a study of human T cells and chemical hapten exposure. TCRdb independently ran MiXCR on the RACE reads; one entry per CDR3 protein. The sample holds some 350,000 distinct CDR3 sequences, around 6.9% seen once. The sample in question was whole blood, obtained in connection with sensitization to the hapten diphenylcyclopropenone (DPC). The source of these receptors is a woman aged 18-35 years with alopecia areata. Some clones in this sample may be carry-over from other donors' samples. Both conserved end residues are part of each CDR3. The order of the fields is clone size, V gene, D gene, J gene, CDR3 protein, CDR3 DNA. D genes are given only for firm matches. Clone size is shown for a subset of rows, as once, few, many or a class of expanded clone.

>many|TRBV7-2|NA|TRBJ2-5
CASSLAIQETQYF
TGTGCCAGCAGCTTGGCTATCCAAGAGACCCAGTACTTC
>few|TRBV15|NA|TRBJ1-2
CATSRDWANYGYTF
TGTGCCACCAGCAGAGATTGGGCCAACTATGGCTACACCTTC
>few|TRBV7-8|TRBD1|TRBJ1-6
CASSLPGTGNSPLHF
TGTGCCAGCAGCTTACCCGGGACAGGCAATTCACCCCTCCACTTT
>NA|TRBV12-3/TRBV12-4|NA|TRBJ2-7
CASRLSVGRTYEQYF
TGTGCCAGCAGATTATCTGTAGGACGGACCTACGAGCAGTACTTC
>few|TRBV9|NA|TRBJ2-4
CASSVDPITLAKNIQYF
TGTGCCAGCAGCGTAGATCCGATAACCTTAGCCAAAAACATTCAGTACTTC
>NA|TRBV20-1|NA|TRBJ2-6
CSVRRVLPSGANVLTF
TGCAGTGTAAGGCGGGTGCTACCCTCTGGGGCCAACGTCCTGACTTTC
>many|TRBV11-2|NA|TRBJ2-1
CASSLGIGEQFF
TGTGCCAGCAGCTTAGGAATAGGGGAGCAGTTCTTC
>many|TRBV6-5|NA|TRBJ2-1
CASSYSGQGNHYNEQFF
TGTGCCAGCAGTTACTCGGGCCAGGGAAATCATTACAATGAGCAGTTCTTC
>few|TRBV27|NA|TRBJ2-7
CASSFSVGYEQYF
TGTGCCAGCAGTTTTTCGGTCGGGTACGAGCAGTACTTC
>few|TRBV4-3|NA|TRBJ1-2
CASSQDRGGITGGYTF
TGCGCCAGCAGCCAAGATCGAGGGGGGATCACTGGTGGCTACACCTTC